Listed below are T cell receptor beta chains from one sample, sequenced in a study of human versus mouse CDR3 diversity and MHC coevolution. Profiled with immunoSEQ multiplex PCR; TCRdb holds only in-frame clones, not every one. The data contain just under 60,000 clones, over 90% of them singletons. The sample was naive CD4+ T cells from blood. The receptors originated from a person between 55 and 69 years old in good health. Both conserved end residues are part of each CDR3. The D gene is left open where the match is weak. Size is omitted from some rows. Given values are once, few, many or a class for expanded clones.

j_call v_call clone_size d_call cdr3_length cdr3_nt cdr3_aa
TRBJ1-3 TRBV30 - TRBD1 15 TGTGCCTGGACCCCGACAGGGTCTGCAGGAAACACCATATATTTT CAWTPTGSAGNTIYF
TRBJ1-1 TRBV25-1 - - 13 TGTGCCAGCAGTGAATGGGGCAGGACAGAAGCTTTCTTT CASSEWGRTEAFF
TRBJ2-3 TRBV19 - TRBD1 13 TGTGCCAGTAGTATAAGGGGGCAGGATACGCAGTATTTT CASSIRGQDTQYF
TRBJ2-1 TRBV18 - TRBD2 16 TGTGCCAGCTCCCTTGCGACTAGCGGGAGTTACAATGAGCAGTTCTTC CASSLATSGSYNEQFF
TRBJ2-3 TRBV5-1 - - 16 TGCGCCAGCAGCTTGGAAGGGGCTGCCAGAGTAGATACGCAGTATTTT CASSLEGAARVDTQYF
TRBJ1-5 TRBV30 - - 12 TGTGCCTGGAATCAGGGGAATCAGCCCCAGCATTTT CAWNQGNQPQHF
TRBJ2-5 TRBV6-5 - - 11 TGTGCCAGCAGTCGGGGGGAGACCCAGTACTTC CASSRGETQYF
TRBJ1-3 TRBV5-1 - - 17 TGCGCCAGCAGCTTGGTTCCAGGGGCCCTCTCTGGAAACACCATATATTTT CASSLVPGALSGNTIYF
TRBJ1-3 TRBV6-6 - TRBD1 16 TGTGCCAGCAGTTACGAGACAGGGAGTGGCGGAAACACCATATATTTT CASSYETGSGGNTIYF
TRBJ1-2 TRBV6-1 - - 14 TGTGCCAGCATGGAGGGACCGTCCGTCTATGGCTACACCTTC CASMEGPSVYGYTF
TRBJ1-3 TRBV7-9 few - 17 TGTGCCAGCAGCTTAGTATATGAGGCAACTAGGGAGGACACCATATATTTT CASSLVYEATREDTIYF
TRBJ2-3 TRBV19 - TRBD1 17 TGTGCCAGTAGTATTGCGGCCCGAGGACAGGGTCCAGATACGCAGTATTTT CASSIAARGQGPDTQYF
TRBJ2-7 TRBV19 - TRBD1 16 TGTGCCAGTAGTATACCCGGGACAGGGTCTGGGTACGAGCAGTACTTC CASSIPGTGSGYEQYF
TRBJ2-1 TRBV5-1 - TRBD1 16 TGCGCCAGCAGGTTGGAGACAGGGGTGGTCTACAATGAGCAGTTCTTC CASRLETGVVYNEQFF
TRBJ1-3 TRBV5-1 once - 15 TGCGCCAGCAGCTTGGAGGCAGGGGCTGGAAACACCATATATTTT CASSLEAGAGNTIYF
TRBJ2-7 TRBV5-1 - TRBD1 14 TGCGCCAGCAGCTGGGGGACAGGGAAGGACGAGCAGTACTTC CASSWGTGKDEQYF
TRBJ1-2 TRBV2 - - 13 TGTGCCAGCAGCGGACAGCCCAACTATGGCTACACCTTC CASSGQPNYGYTF
TRBJ2-7 TRBV14 - - 10 TGTGCCAGCTCCCAGGCCTGGCAGTACTTC CASSQAWQYF
TRBJ1-2 TRBV7-2 - TRBD1 17 TGTGCCAGCAGCTTAGCGGGACAGGCCGAGCGCGTCGATGGCTACACCTTC CASSLAGQAERVDGYTF
TRBJ2-5 TRBV27 - TRBD2 16 TGTGCCAGCAGTGTCACGCTAGCGGGAGTTGGGGAGACCCAGTACTTC CASSVTLAGVGETQYF
TRBJ2-2 TRBV19 - TRBD1 14 TGTGCCAGTAGTATTAGACAGGGGATCGGGGAGCTGTTTTTT CASSIRQGIGELFF
TRBJ2-1 TRBV6-6 - - 16 TGTGCCAGCAGTTACTCCAGAAGGAGCTCCTACAATGAGCAGTTCTTC CASSYSRRSSYNEQFF
TRBJ1-5 TRBV19 - TRBD1 17 TGTGCCAGTAGTACCCCCCCGCGAGACAGGGGGGATCAGCCCCAGCATTTT CASSTPPRDRGDQPQHF
TRBJ1-6 TRBV7-9 - TRBD1 15 TGTGCCAGCAGCTTGGACAGGGCGGGGAATTCACCCCTCCACTTT CASSLDRAGNSPLHF
TRBJ1-6 TRBV7-8 - - 14 TGTGCCAGCAGCTTACAACAGGGAAATTCACCCCTCCACTTT CASSLQQGNSPLHF
TRBJ1-2 TRBV6-5 - - 13 TGTGCCAGCAGTTACTCGCGAGTAGATGGCTACACCTTC CASSYSRVDGYTF
TRBJ2-1 TRBV29-1 once TRBD2 15 TGCAGCGCGGACCCAGATTGGACTAGCGGTTTTGAGCAGTTCTTC CSADPDWTSGFEQFF
TRBJ2-7 TRBV5-4 - - 14 TGTGCCAGCAGCTTGGAATCCCAGAAAATTTCTGAGTACTTC CASSLESQKISEYF
TRBJ1-1 TRBV5-5 - TRBD1 15 TGTGCCAGCAGCTTGGTTGTCGGACAGGGGGCGAAAGCTTTCTTT CASSLVVGQGAKAFF
TRBJ2-1 TRBV9 - TRBD2 16 TGTGCCAGCAGCGTAGGCGGGACTACCGGATACAATGAGCAGTTCTTC CASSVGGTTGYNEQFF
TRBJ2-5 TRBV7-7 - TRBD1 14 TGTGCCAGCAGCTTAGGGACAGGCCAAGAGACCCAGTACTTC CASSLGTGQETQYF
TRBJ2-1 TRBV5-1 - - 14 TGCGCCAGCAGCTTCAGTGATTCCTACAATGAGCAGTTCTTC CASSFSDSYNEQFF
TRBJ2-7 TRBV7-9 - - 15 TGTGCCAGCAGCCTTTCAGCAGGGCACAATGACGAGCAGTACTTC CASSLSAGHNDEQYF
TRBJ1-1 TRBV5-6 - - 12 TGTGCCAGCAGCTTGAGAGCCACTGAAGCTTTCTTT CASSLRATEAFF
TRBJ2-5 TRBV2 - TRBD2 16 TGTGCCAGCAGTGATAGTAGCGGGAGGGGAAAGGGGACCCAGTACTTC CASSDSSGRGKGTQYF
TRBJ1-1 TRBV5-4 few - 14 TGTGCCAGCAGCTTACCGGAGGGGTACACTGAAGCTTTCTTT CASSLPEGYTEAFF
TRBJ1-5 TRBV6-5 - TRBD1 14 TGTGCCAGCAGAGGGGACAGAGAATCATGGCCCCAGCATTTT CASRGDRESWPQHF
TRBJ2-1 TRBV9 - - 15 TGTGCCAGCAGCGCCGCTCAGGGGCCCAGCAATGAGCAGTTCTTC CASSAAQGPSNEQFF
TRBJ1-2 TRBV30 - - 14 TGTGCCTGGAGGTTGGGAGGCGTATCATATGGCTACACCTTC CAWRLGGVSYGYTF
TRBJ1-3 TRBV30 - - 16 TGTGCCTGGAGTGGAGGGACACGGAATCGTGGAAACACCATATATTTT CAWSGGTRNRGNTIYF
TRBJ1-5 TRBV2 once - 15 TGTGCCAGCAGTGAAGAACAGGCCCCGAATCAGCCCCAGCATTTT CASSEEQAPNQPQHF
TRBJ1-1 TRBV30 - - 12 TGTGCCTGGAGTGTAACGGGGATTGAAGCTTTCTTT CAWSVTGIEAFF
TRBJ2-3 TRBV5-6 - TRBD1 16 TGTGCCAGCAGCTTGCCGTTGACAGGGGGGACAGATACGCAGTATTTT CASSLPLTGGTDTQYF
TRBJ2-1 TRBV10-3 - - 12 TGTGCCATCTCCCCTATGGGCGATGAGCAGTTCTTC CAISPMGDEQFF
TRBJ2-2 TRBV19 - - 14 TGTGCCAGTAGTTGGGGAGCGAACACCGGGGAGCTGTTTTTT CASSWGANTGELFF
TRBJ2-7 TRBV27 once - 13 TGTGCCACCCGGGGGGCGTACTCCTACGAGCAGTACTTC CATRGAYSYEQYF
TRBJ1-1 TRBV5-1 - - 14 TGCGCCAGCAGCTTCCAAGGGGGAAACACTGAAGCTTTCTTT CASSFQGGNTEAFF
TRBJ2-1 TRBV11-2 - TRBD2 15 TGTGCCAGCAGGCAAACTAGCGGGGTTGGCAATGAGCAGTTCTTC CASRQTSGVGNEQFF
TRBJ2-1 TRBV2 - TRBD2 15 TGTGCCAGCAGCGGGACTAGCGGGACCTACAATGAGCAGTTCTTC CASSGTSGTYNEQFF
TRBJ2-3 TRBV5-6 - - 14 TGTGCCAGCAGCTATGTGCGGAGCACAGATACGCAGTATTTT CASSYVRSTDTQYF
TRBJ2-3 TRBV5-1 - - 15 TGCGCCAGCAGCTTGGAACGGTCAGCGGGAGATACGCAGTATTTT CASSLERSAGDTQYF
TRBJ1-2 TRBV19 - TRBD1 14 TGTGCCAGTAGCCGGGACAGGGATAACTATGGCTACACCTTC CASSRDRDNYGYTF
TRBJ1-1 TRBV11-2 - - 17 TGTGCCAGCAGCCCAACCGGGGGACGCAGCGGGGGCACTGAAGCTTTCTTT CASSPTGGRSGGTEAFF
TRBJ1-2 TRBV12-5 - TRBD1 15 TGTGCTAGTGGTATCGTACAGGGGACGACCTATGGCTACACCTTC CASGIVQGTTYGYTF
TRBJ1-5 TRBV2 - TRBD1 14 TGTGCCAGCAGTTATAACAGGGGGGAACAGCCCCAGCATTTT CASSYNRGEQPQHF
TRBJ2-1 TRBV19 - TRBD2 14 TGTACCAGTAGTACCCGACTAGCGGACAATGAGCAGTTCTTC CTSSTRLADNEQFF
TRBJ2-5 TRBV9 - TRBD1 15 TGTGCCAGCAGCGCCGGACAGGGGGCGCGGGAGACCCAGTACTTC CASSAGQGARETQYF
TRBJ1-2 TRBV5-4 - - 15 TGTGCCAGCAGCTTGGCCGGAGGGATCGGCTATGGCTACACCTTC CASSLAGGIGYGYTF
TRBJ2-5 TRBV5-1 few TRBD2 16 TGCGCCAGCAGCTTGAGGCTAGCGGGTAATCAAGAGACCCAGTACTTC CASSLRLAGNQETQYF
TRBJ2-1 TRBV19 - TRBD2 16 TGTGCCAGTAGTATAGGTTACACTAGCGGGAGGGGATGGCAGTTCTTC CASSIGYTSGRGWQFF